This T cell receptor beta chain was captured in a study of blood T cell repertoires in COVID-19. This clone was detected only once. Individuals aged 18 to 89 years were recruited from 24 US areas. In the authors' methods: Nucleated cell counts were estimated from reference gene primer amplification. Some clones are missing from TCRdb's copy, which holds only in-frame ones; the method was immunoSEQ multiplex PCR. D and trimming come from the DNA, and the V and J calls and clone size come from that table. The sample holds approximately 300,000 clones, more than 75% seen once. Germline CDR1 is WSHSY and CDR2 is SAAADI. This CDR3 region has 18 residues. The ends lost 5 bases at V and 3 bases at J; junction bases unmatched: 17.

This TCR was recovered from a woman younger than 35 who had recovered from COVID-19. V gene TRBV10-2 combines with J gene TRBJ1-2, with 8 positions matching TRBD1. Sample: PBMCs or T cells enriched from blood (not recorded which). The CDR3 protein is CASSRSPTGDPSDYGYTF. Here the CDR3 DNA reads TGCGCCAGCAGTCGATCTCCGACAGGGGACCCATCGGACTATGGCTACACCTTC.